Listed here are 7 T cell receptor beta chains from one sample, sequenced in a study of response to subunit inactivated influenza vaccine. TCRdb ran MiXCR on the RT-PCR reads and lists one entry per CDR3 protein. Among around 790,000 distinct CDR3 sequences listed, around 21% were seen once. The starting material was PBMCs from blood, obtained about 5 days after vaccination. The receptors were gathered from a man aged 50-59 years who received an inactivated influenza vaccine.

The rearrangement links TRBV14 to TRBJ2-7, with 9 positions matching TRBD1. V dropped 5 bases and J dropped 5; count of bases not matched to a gene: 16. The CDR3 contains 17 residues. From germline, CDR1 is SGHDN and CDR2 FVKESK. CDR3 sequence: CASSYGDRVKFVDEQYF. Here the CDR3 DNA reads TGTGCCAGCAGCTACGGGGACAGGGTTAAATTTGTGGACGAGCAGTACTTC.

The chain combines TRBV5-6 with TRBJ1-6, with TRBD1 matching over 7 bases. The V gene's germline CDR1 is SGHDT and CDR2 YYEEEE. J gave up 9 bases and V 3 bases, and 6 bases lay outside the gene matches. The length of the CDR3 is 14 residues. DNA of the CDR3: TGTGCCAGCAGCTCGACAGGGCGAAGTTCACCCCTCCACTTT. Protein sequence: CASSSTGRSSPLHF.

This clonotype was seen a few times. This CDR3 is CASSPGTGSTEAFF. The DNA of the CDR3 is TGTGCCAGCAGTCCCGGGACAGGGAGCACTGAAGCTTTCTTT. The rearrangement uses TRBV5-4 and TRBJ1-1; 9 bases map to TRBD1. V lost 5 bases to trimming and J lost 4 bases; unmatched junction nucleotides: 6. This CDR3 contains 14 residues. Germline loops: CDR1 SGHNT, CDR2 YYREEE (reference sequence).

V is TRBV12-3 or TRBV12-4 and J is TRBJ2-2; D remains ambiguous. The CDR3 consists of 14 residues. V was cut by 8 bases and J by 5 bases, with 15 bases left in between. This chain's CDR3 is CASLGDTGTGELFF. The DNA for the CDR3 is TGTGCCAGCTTAGGCGACACTGGTACCGGGGAGCTGTTTTTT.

This rearrangement joins TRBV20-1 to TRBJ1-5; D is ambiguous. The CDR3 runs to 13 residues. Germline assignment: CDR1 DFQATT and CDR2 SNEGSKA (reference sequence). V shed 3 bases and J shed 0 bases, with 6 bases lying between them. This CDR3 is CSARTGSNQPQHF. Written as DNA, the CDR3 is TGCAGTGCTAGGACCGGTAGCAATCAGCCCCAGCATTTT.

This clonotype was observed a few times. This chain uses TRBV5-6 with TRBJ2-3; D may be TRBD2 (6 bases). This CDR3 comprises 16 residues. V lost 5 bases and J lost 2, with 18 bases in between. The germline V gene encodes CDR1 SGHDT and CDR2 YYEEEE. CDR3 loop: CASRSGIGGNTDTQYF. The CDR3 nucleotides are TGTGCCAGCAGAAGTGGCATCGGGGGAAACACAGATACGCAGTATTTT.

V is TRBV6-1 and J is TRBJ2-2; D may be TRBD1 or TRBD2 (7 bases each). Deletions cut 7 bases from V and 7 bases from J, with 16 bases between. CDR3 length equals 14 residues. CDR1 is MNHNS and CDR2 is SASEGT in the germline V gene. The CDR3: CASTRPGGGGELFF. CDR3 DNA sequence: TGTGCCAGCACCAGGCCAGGGGGGGGCGGGGAGCTGTTTTTT.